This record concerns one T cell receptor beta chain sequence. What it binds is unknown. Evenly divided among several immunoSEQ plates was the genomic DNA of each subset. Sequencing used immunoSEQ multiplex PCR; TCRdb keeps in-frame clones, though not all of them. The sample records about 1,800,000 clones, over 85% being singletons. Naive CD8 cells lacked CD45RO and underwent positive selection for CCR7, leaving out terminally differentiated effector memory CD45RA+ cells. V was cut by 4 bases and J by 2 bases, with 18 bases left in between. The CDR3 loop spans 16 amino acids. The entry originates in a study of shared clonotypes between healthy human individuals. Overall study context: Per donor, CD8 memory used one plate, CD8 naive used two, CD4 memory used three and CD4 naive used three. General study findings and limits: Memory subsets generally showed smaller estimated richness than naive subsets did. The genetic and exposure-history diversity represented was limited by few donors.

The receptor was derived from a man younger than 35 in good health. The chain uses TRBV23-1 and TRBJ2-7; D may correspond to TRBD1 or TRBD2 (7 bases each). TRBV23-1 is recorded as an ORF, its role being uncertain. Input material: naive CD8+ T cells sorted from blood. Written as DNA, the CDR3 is TGCGCCAGCAGTCCAGGGGGGGGACCAAAACCCTACGAGCAGTACTTC. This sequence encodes CASSPGGGPKPYEQYF.